The 21 T cell receptor beta chains below come from one sample, sequenced in a study of shared clonotypes between healthy human individuals (dated by TCRdb to about 2020). CD8 naive samples were CD45RO-negative cells positively selected for CCR7, giving a CD45RA+CCR7+ population that excluded TemRA cells. The library relied on the immunoSEQ multiplex PCR assay. What TCRdb holds here is the immuneACCESS table cut down to in-frame rearrangements. Part of the clones is not present; checked against another copy, under half of the missing clones reflect an unresolved V gene, and the others are unexplained. The sample contains hundreds of thousands of clones, roughly 96% of them found a single time. Clones ranked in the top ten supply more than 0.085% of the sample. The sequencing sample was made of naive CD8+ T cells sorted from blood. This specimen's cell subset or site label, per the study, means: CD45RA+CCR7+. These receptors were obtained from a woman in her twenties or thirties in good health.

This clone appeared a single time. The rearrangement links TRBV27 to TRBJ2-7; D remains ambiguous. V shed 5 bases and J shed 4 bases, with 6 bases lying between them. Germline V gene data show CDR1 as MNHEY and CDR2 as SMNVEV (reference sequence). CDR3 length: 11 residues. This chain's CDR3 is CASSNGYEQYF. The CDR3 DNA follows: TGTGCCAGCAGTAACGGATACGAGCAGTACTTC.

This chain links TRBV27 with TRBJ2-7; D uncertain. CDR1 and CDR2 (germline): MNHEY, SMNVEV (reference sequence). Trimming took off 4 bases at V and 0 bases at J, with 7 bases between the two ends. The CDR3 consists of 13 residues. As DNA, the CDR3 is TGTGCCAGCAGTTACTATGCCTCCTACGAGCAGTACTTC. Its translation is CASSYYASYEQYF.

A single count supports this clone. The rearrangement uses TRBV27 and TRBJ2-1; 11 positions match TRBD2. Trimming removed 7 bases from V and 8 bases from J; junction bases left unmatched: 10. Germline V gene data show CDR1 as MNHEY and CDR2 as SMNVEV (reference sequence). The length of the CDR3 is 15 residues. CDR3 protein: CASKSQLAGDDEQFF. The CDR3 DNA sequence: TGTGCCAGCAAGTCCCAACTAGCGGGAGACGATGAGCAGTTCTTC.

The sample holds one count of this clone. The rearrangement uses TRBV6-5 and TRBJ2-1, with 7 bases identical to TRBD2. The germline gives CDR1 MNHEY, CDR2 SVGAGI. V lost 0 bases, J lost 6 bases, and 8 bases stayed unmatched. The CDR3 totals 16 residues. The CDR3 protein is CASSYSGGRWGNEQFF. CDR3 in DNA: TGTGCCAGCAGTTACTCGGGCGGGAGATGGGGCAATGAGCAGTTCTTC.

The chain couples TRBV29-1 to TRBJ2-1; D is possibly TRBD1 (6 bases). Looked up from germline, CDR1 is SQVTM and CDR2 is ANQGSEA. The CDR3 is made up of 17 amino acids. The V gene lost 3 bases and the J gene lost 3 bases, with 21 bases spanning the gap. CDR3 residues: CSVEGSRDTRDYNEQFF. CDR3 nucleotides: TGCAGCGTTGAGGGTAGCCGGGACACCCGTGACTACAATGAGCAGTTCTTC.

This chain uses TRBV27 with TRBJ2-1; D gene uncertain. V lost 3 bases, J lost 0 bases, and 9 bases lay in between. The CDR3 is 15 amino acids. Germline V CDR1 and CDR2: MNHEY, SMNVEV (reference sequence). In DNA, the CDR3 is TGTGCCAGCAGTTTGGACGCGAGCTCCTACAATGAGCAGTTCTTC. It yields the protein CASSLDASSYNEQFF.

This clone occurred once. The chain joins TRBV28 to TRBJ1-2; 8 nucleotides agree with TRBD1. Germline CDR1 MDHEN, CDR2 SYDVKM. Germline trimming cut 2 bases from V and 4 bases from J; bases unmatched to any gene: 3. CDR3 size: 14 residues. The CDR3 sequence: CASSLRTGRYGYTF. For the CDR3, the DNA is TGTGCCAGCAGTTTAAGGACAGGGCGCTATGGCTACACCTTC.

The chain links TRBV15 to TRBJ2-7, with TRBD2 as a possible D gene (5 bases). Germline V gene lookup returns CDR1 LNHNV and CDR2 YYDKDF (reference sequence). This CDR3 spans 19 amino acids. V shed 1 base and J shed 6 bases, with 28 bases lying between them. CDR3 nucleotides: TGTGCCACCAGCAGAGCGATCCAGCCCTCTCCCCGAGGGTATGGCGAGCAGTACTTC. It encodes CATSRAIQPSPRGYGEQYF.

This chain connects TRBV27 to TRBJ1-2; TRBD1 matches at 8 bases. This CDR3 has 15 amino acids. Losses at the gene ends were 1 base for V and 2 bases for J; bases not matched to a gene: 3. Germline V gene lookup returns CDR1 MNHEY and CDR2 SMNVEV (reference sequence). The chain's CDR3 is CASSLYGQGNYGYTF. CDR3 coding DNA: TGTGCCAGCAGTTTATACGGACAGGGAAACTATGGCTACACCTTC.

The chain combines TRBV5-1 with TRBJ2-7; 11 nucleotides match TRBD1. Per germline, CDR1 SGHRS and CDR2 YFSETQ. The V and J ends lost 0 bases and 5 bases, in that order; junction bases with no gene match: 4. The CDR3 length is 15 residues. This CDR3 is CASSLGGQGAHEQYF. The CDR3 nucleotides are TGCGCCAGCAGCTTGGGAGGACAGGGGGCCCACGAGCAGTACTTC.

V is TRBV7-2 and J is TRBJ1-3; no reliable D call. The germline gives CDR1 SGHTA, CDR2 FQGNSA. V shed 1 base and J shed 0 bases, with 7 bases lying between them. CDR3 size: 15 residues. CDR3 bases: TGTGCCAGCAGCTTAGAGTGGTTCTCTGGAAACACCATATATTTT. Encoded protein: CASSLEWFSGNTIYF.

The V and J genes are TRBV5-1 and TRBJ2-1; D possibly corresponds to TRBD2 (6 bases). The CDR3 runs 15 residues. Between the trimmed V and J ends, which lost 0 bases and 5 bases, there was a span of 12 bases. The germline CDR1 and CDR2 sequences are SGHRS and YFSETQ. The CDR3 DNA reads TGCGCCAGCAGCTTGGAGGGAGGCGGAAACAATGAGCAGTTCTTC. It encodes CASSLEGGGNNEQFF.

The gene calls are TRBV28 and TRBJ1-1, with D possibly matching TRBD1 (5 bases). The germline V and J ends were trimmed by 5 bases and 2 bases, with 12 bases remaining between them. Germline loops: CDR1 MDHEN, CDR2 SYDVKM. This CDR3 has 14 amino acids. Here the CDR3 reads CASSPDRPNTEAFF. The CDR3 bases are TGTGCCAGCAGTCCCGACAGACCAAACACTGAAGCTTTCTTT. Full variable domain (missing parts from reference TRBV28 and TRBJ1-1): DVKVTQSSRYLVKRTGEKVFLECVQDMDHENMFWYRQDPGLGLRLIYFSYDVKMKEKGDIPEGYSVSREKKERFSLILESASTNQTSMYLCASSPDRPNTEAFFGQGTRLTVV.

CDR3 residues: CASSTSTEDSGANVLTF. Here the CDR3 DNA reads TGTGCCAGCAGTACCAGCACGGAGGACTCTGGGGCCAACGTCCTGACTTTC. The chain links TRBV27 to TRBJ2-6; maybe TRBD2 (5 bases). Germline CDR1 and CDR2: MNHEY and SMNVEV (reference sequence). The CDR3 has 17 residues. V lost 5 bases and J lost 0, with 14 bases in between.

The chain recombines TRBV6-5 with TRBJ2-1; the match to TRBD2 covers 10 bases. From germline, CDR1 is MNHEY and CDR2 SVGAGI. Trimming took 7 bases from V and 4 from J; bases not matched to a gene: 1. CDR3 size: 13 residues. The chain's CDR3 is CASTTSGYNEQFF. CDR3 DNA sequence: TGTGCCAGCACGACTAGCGGGTACAATGAGCAGTTCTTC.

The chain uses TRBV27 and TRBJ2-2; D gene ambiguous. V gave up 6 bases and J gave up 6 bases, with 14 bases separating them. Per germline, CDR1 MNHEY and CDR2 SMNVEV (reference sequence). CDR3 length equals 14 residues. The CDR3 spells CASSPLPLSGELFF. The DNA of the CDR3 is TGTGCCAGCAGCCCCCTTCCCCTGTCCGGGGAGCTGTTTTTT.

The chain is built from TRBV4-1 and TRBJ1-5, with TRBD1 matching 7 bases. The CDR3 is made up of 15 amino acids. V trimming: 4 bases; J trimming: 4 bases; junction bases outside the gene matches: 7. From germline, CDR1 is MGHRA and CDR2 YSYEKL. The CDR3 is CASSPSGTVNQPQHF. DNA of the CDR3: TGCGCCAGCAGCCCCAGCGGGACAGTTAATCAGCCCCAGCATTTT.

This CDR3 is CASKDLGNTEAFF. CDR3 bases: TGTGCCAGCAAGGATCTCGGGAACACTGAAGCTTTCTTT. The chain couples TRBV6-5 to TRBJ1-1; D gene uncertain. This CDR3 is built from 13 residues. Deletions cut 7 bases from V and 1 base from J, with 10 bases between. Germline CDR1 MNHEY, CDR2 SVGAGI.

The chain employs TRBV2 and TRBJ2-7; 11 positions match TRBD2. Germline lookup yields CDR1 SNHLY and CDR2 FYNNEI. The ends lost 8 bases at V and 7 bases at J; junction bases unmatched: 10. The CDR3 has 14 amino acids. The CDR3 region is CASLGTSGAGEQYF. DNA of the CDR3: TGTGCCAGCTTGGGGACTAGCGGCGCGGGGGAGCAGTACTTC.

V gene TRBV5-8 combines with J gene TRBJ1-2, with 8 bases aligning to TRBD1. The ends lost 1 base at V and 5 bases at J; junction bases unmatched: 4. This CDR3 comprises 14 residues. Germline V gene sequence: CDR1 SGHTS, CDR2 YDEGEE. The CDR3 reads CASSLQGANYGYTF. The CDR3, as DNA: TGTGCCAGCAGCTTGCAGGGGGCGAATTATGGCTACACCTTC.

Written as DNA, the CDR3 is TGTGCCAGCAGCGTCACAGGCGGGGAGCTGTTTTTT. Its translation is CASSVTGGELFF. The rearrangement links TRBV9 to TRBJ2-2; a weak D match, TRBD1 (5 bases). CDR3 size: 12 residues. Germline CDR1 reads SGDLS; CDR2 reads YYNGEE. V dropped 2 bases and J dropped 7 bases, with 6 bases sitting between them.